One sample yielded the 18 T cell receptor beta chains listed below, sequenced in a study of shared clonotypes between healthy human individuals. Profiling relied on immunoSEQ multiplex PCR, and the TCRdb table lists in-frame clones only, not all of them. The sample shows about 770,000 clones, over 60% of them seen only once. The sample consisted of memory CD4+ T cells sorted from blood. The subset here: CD45RA-negative fraction. All receptors come from a young woman in good health.

J is TRBJ1-1 and V is TRBV4-1; weak D call: TRBD1 (6 bases). This CDR3 has 14 amino acids. V lost 2 bases to trimming and J lost 6 bases, with 13 bases between them. Looked up from germline, CDR1 is MGHRA and CDR2 is YSYEKL. CDR3 in amino acids: CASSQLIGGSEAFF. The CDR3 DNA reads as TGCGCCAGCAGCCAACTTATAGGGGGATCTGAAGCTTTCTTT.

This chain uses TRBV29-1 with TRBJ2-7, with 10 nucleotides matching TRBD1. V was clipped by 4 bases and J by 2 bases; unmatched bases: 11. This CDR3 is 16 amino acids long. Germline CDR1 is SQVTM and CDR2 is ANQGSEA. CDR3: CSVAASPGQGPYEQYF. The CDR3, as DNA: TGCAGCGTTGCAGCCTCACCGGGACAGGGGCCCTACGAGCAGTACTTC.

This rearrangement joins TRBV5-1 to TRBJ2-3; D is ambiguous. The V gene lost 4 bases and the J gene lost 0 bases, with 6 bases spanning the gap. Germline lookup yields CDR1 SGHRS and CDR2 YFSETQ. The CDR3 length is 13 residues. As DNA, the CDR3 is TGCGCCAGCAGCATTGGCAGCACAGATACGCAGTATTTT. Protein: CASSIGSTDTQYF. The full variable domain, its missing parts supplied by reference TRBV5-1 and TRBJ2-3, is KAGVTQTPRYLIKTRGQQVTLSCSPISGHRSVSWYQQTPGQGLQFLFEYFSETQRNKGNFPGRFSGRQFSNSRSEMNVSTLELGDSALYLCASSIGSTDTQYFGPGTRLTVL.

The chain has TRBV5-8 and TRBJ2-7; 9 bases match TRBD2. V lost 0 bases and J lost 0; bases outside the gene matches: 10. The CDR3 length is 18 residues. Per germline, CDR1 SGHTS and CDR2 YDEGEE. The CDR3 protein is CASSLGSWAGGSSYEQYF. DNA for the CDR3: TGTGCCAGCAGCTTGGGTTCGTGGGCGGGAGGGTCCTCCTACGAGCAGTACTTC.

The gene calls are TRBV18 and TRBJ2-1; D tentatively reads TRBD1 or TRBD2 (5 bases each). Trimming pared 0 bases from V and 8 bases from J, leaving 14 bases between. The length of the CDR3 is 15 residues. Germline V CDR1 and CDR2: KGHSH, LQKENI. CDR3 residues: CASSPPRGGSDEQFF. The CDR3 coding sequence is TGTGCCAGCTCACCACCCCGGGGCGGGTCAGATGAGCAGTTCTTC.

The chain couples TRBV13 to TRBJ2-7; either TRBD1 or TRBD2 may fit D (6 bases each). The CDR3 is 15 amino acids. Germline CDR1 is PRHDT and CDR2 is FYEKMQ (reference sequence). The V gene lost 0 bases and the J gene lost 4 bases, with 13 bases spanning the gap. This chain's CDR3 is CASSLGSGARYEQYF. The DNA for the CDR3 is TGTGCCAGCAGCTTAGGTTCGGGGGCGCGGTACGAGCAGTACTTC.

Remarks on this clone: Different DNA sequences within this sample yield the same CDR3. This chain uses TRBV7-2 with TRBJ2-3; D possibly corresponds to TRBD1 (5 bases). CDR3 length equals 13 residues. Germline V CDR1 and CDR2: SGHTA, FQGNSA. V dropped 0 bases and J dropped 6 bases, with 7 bases sitting between them. CDR3 in amino acids: CASSLAGVDTQYF. CDR3 bases: TGTGCCAGCAGCTTAGCAGGGGTGGATACGCAGTATTTT.

The chain recombines TRBV4-2 with TRBJ2-2, with D possibly matching TRBD2 (5 bases). CDR3 length: 15 amino acids. Trimming removed 1 base from V and 0 bases from J, with 6 bases in between. The germline CDR1 and CDR2 sequences are LGHNA and YNFKEQ. CDR3: CASSQAGTNTGELFF. The CDR3 nucleotides read TGTGCCAGCAGCCAAGCGGGAACGAACACCGGGGAGCTGTTTTTT.

The gene calls are TRBV6-5 and TRBJ2-6; D call uncertain. The CDR3 spans 12 residues. Germline V gives CDR1 MNHEY, CDR2 SVGAGI. CDR3 region: CAVNSGANVLTF. The DNA for the CDR3 is TGTGCGGTCAACTCTGGGGCCAACGTCCTGACTTTC.

On this clone itself: Other DNA sequences within the sample encode an identical CDR3. The CDR3: CASSLNYEQYF. The CDR3 DNA is TGTGCCAGCAGTTTGAACTACGAGCAGTACTTC. This chain links TRBV28 with TRBJ2-7; D uncertain. Trimming took off 3 bases at V and 3 bases at J, with 3 bases between the two ends. This CDR3 region has 11 residues. Germline CDR1 MDHEN, CDR2 SYDVKM.

This clone was found a few times. The chain carries TRBV6-6 and TRBJ2-3; 10 bases match TRBD2. V gave up 5 bases and J gave up 4 bases; unmatched junction bases: 6. The CDR3 is made up of 15 amino acids. Germline V gene sequence: CDR1 MNHNY, CDR2 SVGAGI (reference sequence). CDR3: CASSNGTSVSDTQYF. CDR3 nucleotides: TGTGCCAGCAGTAACGGGACTAGCGTTTCAGATACGCAGTATTTT.

This CDR3 is CASSFTGVTNEKLFF. The CDR3 nucleotides are TGCGCCAGCAGCTTTACAGGGGTTACCAATGAAAAACTGTTTTTT. The V call is TRBV5-1, the J call TRBJ1-4; TRBD1 matches 7 bases. Trimming took 2 bases from V and 5 from J; bases not matched to a gene: 6. This CDR3 is built from 15 residues. The germline V gene has CDR1 SGHRS and CDR2 YFSETQ.

The chain has TRBV10-3 and TRBJ2-1; 13 positions agree with TRBD2. The CDR3 length is 16 residues. In germline, CDR1 is ENHRY, CDR2 SYGVKD. V shed 2 bases and J 9 bases; nucleotides not matched to a gene: 7. Here the CDR3 reads CAISEPVLAGGSEQFF. The DNA of the CDR3 is TGTGCCATCAGTGAGCCGGTACTAGCGGGAGGGAGTGAGCAGTTCTTC.

The chain couples TRBV7-8 to TRBJ2-7; D is unresolved. Trimming stripped 5 bases from V and 2 bases from J, with 7 bases between. The CDR3 consists of 12 residues. The V gene's germline CDR1 is SGHVS and CDR2 FQNEAQ. The DNA of the CDR3 is TGTGCCAGCAGCCCCGGTCCCTACGAGCAGTACTTC. It yields the protein CASSPGPYEQYF.

This clone was recorded only once. The sample carries other DNA sequences with the same CDR3. This chain links TRBV6-5 with TRBJ1-1; tentatively, D is TRBD1 (5 bases). The CDR3 totals 14 residues. With 3 bases removed from V and 1 base from J, the gap between germline ends came to 9 bases. CDR1 is MNHEY, CDR2 SVGAGI, per germline. The CDR3 DNA is TGTGCCAGCAGTTATGCGGGGCGGAACACTGAAGCTTTCTTT. This translates into CASSYAGRNTEAFF.

This sequence joins TRBV5-1 and TRBJ2-1; possibly TRBD1 for D (6 bases). The ends were cut back, 4 bases at V and 3 bases at J, with 14 bases in the middle. The CDR3 is 15 amino acids. In germline, CDR1 is SGHRS, CDR2 YFSETQ. CDR3 protein: CASSTRDTHYNEQFF. CDR3 in DNA: TGCGCCAGCAGCACCCGGGACACACACTACAATGAGCAGTTCTTC. Looking up the rest from reference TRBV5-1 and TRBJ2-1 gives the full variable domain: KAGVTQTPRYLIKTRGQQVTLSCSPISGHRSVSWYQQTPGQGLQFLFEYFSETQRNKGNFPGRFSGRQFSNSRSEMNVSTLELGDSALYLCASSTRDTHYNEQFFGPGTRLTVL.

This clone was picked up one time. The V gene is TRBV5-1, the J gene TRBJ2-3, with D possibly being TRBD2 (6 bases). V was shortened by 7 bases and J by 4 bases, with 13 bases between the two germline ends. Germline V gives CDR1 SGHRS, CDR2 YFSETQ. This CDR3 region has 13 residues. This CDR3 is CASRDGSPDTQYF. CDR3 sequence (DNA): TGCGCCAGCCGGGACGGGAGCCCAGATACGCAGTATTTT. Drawing the rest from reference TRBV5-1 and TRBJ2-3, the complete variable domain is KAGVTQTPRYLIKTRGQQVTLSCSPISGHRSVSWYQQTPGQGLQFLFEYFSETQRNKGNFPGRFSGRQFSNSRSEMNVSTLELGDSALYLCASRDGSPDTQYFGPGTRLTVL.

This clone was counted a few times. The rearrangement joins TRBV5-4 to TRBJ2-2, with 8 bases fitting TRBD1. Germline lookup yields CDR1 SGHNT and CDR2 YYREEE (reference sequence). The CDR3 spans 15 residues. V lost 4 bases to trimming and J lost 0 bases; unmatched junction nucleotides: 2. The CDR3 nucleotides read TGTGCCAGCAGCCCACAGGGGGCGAACACCGGGGAGCTGTTTTTT. Translating it yields CASSPQGANTGELFF.